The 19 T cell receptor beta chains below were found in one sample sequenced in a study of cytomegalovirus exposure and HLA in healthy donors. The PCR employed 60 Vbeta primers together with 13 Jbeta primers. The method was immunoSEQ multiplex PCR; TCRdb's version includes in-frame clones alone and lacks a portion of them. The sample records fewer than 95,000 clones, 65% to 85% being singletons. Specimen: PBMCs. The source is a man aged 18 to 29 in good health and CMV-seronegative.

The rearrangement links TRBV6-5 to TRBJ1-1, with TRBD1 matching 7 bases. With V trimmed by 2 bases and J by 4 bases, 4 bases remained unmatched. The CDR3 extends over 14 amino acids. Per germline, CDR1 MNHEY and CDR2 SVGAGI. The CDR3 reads CASSYRTGSTEAFF. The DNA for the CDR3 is TGTGCCAGCAGTTACCGGACAGGAAGCACTGAAGCTTTCTTT.

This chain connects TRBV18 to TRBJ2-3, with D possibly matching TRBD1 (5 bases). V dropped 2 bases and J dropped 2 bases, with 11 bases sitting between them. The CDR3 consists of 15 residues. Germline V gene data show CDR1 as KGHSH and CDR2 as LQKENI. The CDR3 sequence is CASSPSGFLTDTQYF. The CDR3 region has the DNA TGTGCCAGCTCACCATCAGGGTTCCTCACAGATACGCAGTATTTT.

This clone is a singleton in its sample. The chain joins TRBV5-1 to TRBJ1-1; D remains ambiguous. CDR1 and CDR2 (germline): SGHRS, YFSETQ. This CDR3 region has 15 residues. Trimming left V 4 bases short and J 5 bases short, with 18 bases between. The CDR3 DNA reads TGCGCCAGCAGCGCCGCAAGCGGTCTGGTGACTGAAGCTTTCTTT. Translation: CASSAASGLVTEAFF.

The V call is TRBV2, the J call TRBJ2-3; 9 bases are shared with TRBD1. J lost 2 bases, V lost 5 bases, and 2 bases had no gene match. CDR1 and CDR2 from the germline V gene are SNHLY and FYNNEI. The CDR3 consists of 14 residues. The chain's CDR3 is CASSWDRDTDTQYF. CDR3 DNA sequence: TGTGCCAGCAGTTGGGACAGGGACACAGATACGCAGTATTTT.

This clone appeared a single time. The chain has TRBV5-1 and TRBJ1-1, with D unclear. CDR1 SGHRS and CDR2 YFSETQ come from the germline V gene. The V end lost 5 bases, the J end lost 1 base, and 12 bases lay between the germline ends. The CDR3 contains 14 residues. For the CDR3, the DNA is TGCGCCAGCAGGGCGGGAGCGGGGAACACTGAAGCTTTCTTT. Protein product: CASRAGAGNTEAFF.

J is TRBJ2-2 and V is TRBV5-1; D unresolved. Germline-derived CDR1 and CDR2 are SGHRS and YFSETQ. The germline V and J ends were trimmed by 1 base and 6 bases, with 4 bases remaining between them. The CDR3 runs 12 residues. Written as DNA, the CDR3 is TGCGCCAGCAGCTTGTTAGCCGGGGAGCTGTTTTTT. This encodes CASSLLAGELFF.

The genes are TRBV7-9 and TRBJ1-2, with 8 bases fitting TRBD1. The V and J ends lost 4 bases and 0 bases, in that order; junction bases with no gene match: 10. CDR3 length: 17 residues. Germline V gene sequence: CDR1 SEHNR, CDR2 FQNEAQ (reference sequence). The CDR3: CASSSTGAANANYGYTF. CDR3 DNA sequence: TGTGCCAGCAGCTCGACAGGGGCCGCCAATGCTAACTATGGCTACACCTTC.

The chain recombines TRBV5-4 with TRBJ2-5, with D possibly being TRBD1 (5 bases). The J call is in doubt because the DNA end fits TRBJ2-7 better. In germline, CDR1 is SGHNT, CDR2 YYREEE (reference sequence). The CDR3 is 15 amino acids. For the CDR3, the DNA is TGTGCCAGCAGCTTGAATAGGGGCGATTTCGACGAGCAGTACTTC. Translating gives CASSLNRGDFDEQYF.

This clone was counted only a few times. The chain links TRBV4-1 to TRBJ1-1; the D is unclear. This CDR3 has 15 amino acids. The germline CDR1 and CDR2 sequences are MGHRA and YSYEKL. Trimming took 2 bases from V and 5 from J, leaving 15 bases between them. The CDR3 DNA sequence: TGCGCCAGCAGCCAAACCCAGGATCGAAGAACTGAAGCTTTCTTT. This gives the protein CASSQTQDRRTEAFF.

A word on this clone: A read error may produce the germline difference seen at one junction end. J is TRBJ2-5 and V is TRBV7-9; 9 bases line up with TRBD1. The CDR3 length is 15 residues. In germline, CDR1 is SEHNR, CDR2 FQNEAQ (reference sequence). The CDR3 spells CSSSFSDRGRETQYF. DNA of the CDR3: TGTTCCAGCAGCTTCTCGGACAGGGGTAGAGAGACCCAGTACTTC.

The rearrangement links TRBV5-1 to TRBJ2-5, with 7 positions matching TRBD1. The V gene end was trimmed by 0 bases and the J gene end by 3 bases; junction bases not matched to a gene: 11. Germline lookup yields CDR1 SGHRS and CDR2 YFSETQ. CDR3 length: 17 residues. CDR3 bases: TGCGCCAGCAGCTTGGCCTATGGCAGGGGGTACAAAGAGACCCAGTACTTC. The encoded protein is CASSLAYGRGYKETQYF.

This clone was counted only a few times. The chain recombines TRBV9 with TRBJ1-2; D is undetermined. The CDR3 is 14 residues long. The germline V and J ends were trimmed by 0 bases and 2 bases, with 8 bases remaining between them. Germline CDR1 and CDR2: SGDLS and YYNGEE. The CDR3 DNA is TGTGCCAGCAGCGTAGGCTCAGGCAACTATGGCTACACCTTC. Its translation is CASSVGSGNYGYTF.

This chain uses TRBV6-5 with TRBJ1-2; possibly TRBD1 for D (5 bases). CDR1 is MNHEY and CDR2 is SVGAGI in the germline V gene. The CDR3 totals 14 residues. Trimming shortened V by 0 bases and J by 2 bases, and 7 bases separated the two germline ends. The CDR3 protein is CASSYSQANYGYTF. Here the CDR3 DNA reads TGTGCCAGCAGTTACTCACAGGCGAACTATGGCTACACCTTC.

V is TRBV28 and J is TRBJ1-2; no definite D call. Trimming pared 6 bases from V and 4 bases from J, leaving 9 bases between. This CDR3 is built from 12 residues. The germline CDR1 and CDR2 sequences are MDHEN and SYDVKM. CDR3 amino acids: CASSPAAYGYTF. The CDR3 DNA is TGTGCCAGCAGCCCCGCGGCCTATGGCTACACCTTC.

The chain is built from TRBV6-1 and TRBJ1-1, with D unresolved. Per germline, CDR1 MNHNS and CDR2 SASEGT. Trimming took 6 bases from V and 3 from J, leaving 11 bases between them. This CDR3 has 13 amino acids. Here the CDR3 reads CASRVDTYTEAFF. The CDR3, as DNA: TGTGCCAGCAGAGTCGACACGTACACTGAAGCTTTCTTT.

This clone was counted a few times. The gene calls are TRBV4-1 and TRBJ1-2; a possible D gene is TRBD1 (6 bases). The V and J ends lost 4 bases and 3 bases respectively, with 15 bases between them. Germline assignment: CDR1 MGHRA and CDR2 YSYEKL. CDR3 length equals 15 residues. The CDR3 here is CASSPGGGVHYGYTF. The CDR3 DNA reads TGCGCCAGCAGCCCCGGGGGGGGCGTCCACTATGGCTACACCTTC.

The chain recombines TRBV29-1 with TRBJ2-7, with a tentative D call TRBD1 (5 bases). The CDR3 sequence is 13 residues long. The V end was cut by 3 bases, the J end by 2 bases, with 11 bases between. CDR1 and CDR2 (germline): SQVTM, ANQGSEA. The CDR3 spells CSVEGKGTYEQYF. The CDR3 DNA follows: TGCAGCGTTGAGGGAAAGGGGACCTACGAGCAGTACTTC.

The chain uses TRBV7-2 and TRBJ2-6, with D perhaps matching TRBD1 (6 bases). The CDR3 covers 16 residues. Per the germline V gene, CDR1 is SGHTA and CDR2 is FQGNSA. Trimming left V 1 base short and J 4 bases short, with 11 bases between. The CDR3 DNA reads TGTGCCAGCAGCTTAGAAGGGGGTGGCGGGGCCAACGTCCTGACTTTC. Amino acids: CASSLEGGGGANVLTF.

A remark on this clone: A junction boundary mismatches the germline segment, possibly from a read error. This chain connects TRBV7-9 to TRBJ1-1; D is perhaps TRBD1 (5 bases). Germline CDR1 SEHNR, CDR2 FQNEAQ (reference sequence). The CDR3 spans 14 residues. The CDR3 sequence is CSSSSLGGTTEAFF. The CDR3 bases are TGTTCCAGCAGCTCCTTGGGGGGGACCACTGAAGCTTTCTTT.